These 17 T cell receptor beta chains were all obtained from the same sample, sequenced in a study of beta chain features in type 1 diabetes. The antigens for these receptors are not known. Regarding the study as a whole: In every one of the four CD4+ subsets, TCRB CDR3s were moderately but significantly shorter in Type 1 diabetes patients.

Of the isolated RNA, all was reverse transcribed, and so the sequenced material was expressed TCRB transcripts. Profiled with immunoSEQ multiplex PCR; TCRdb holds only in-frame clones, not every one. The sample consists of some 290,000 clones, less than 30% of them appearing once. Sequenced material: naive CD4+ T cells from blood. The receptors come from a woman aged 25 to 39 with type 1 diabetes.

For the CDR3, the DNA is TGTGCCAGTAATTGGAGGGGTGGATACACTGAAGCTTTCTTT. Translated: CASNWRGGYTEAFF. The chain carries TRBV19 and TRBJ1-1, with a possible D match to TRBD1 (5 bases). The CDR3 contains 14 residues. CDR1 is LNHDA and CDR2 is SQIVND in the germline V gene (reference sequence). V was clipped by 7 bases and J by 3 bases, with 15 bases between them. The complete variable domain, with remaining parts taken from reference TRBV19 and TRBJ1-1, reads DGGITQSPKYLFRKEGQNVTLSCEQNLNHDAMYWYRQDPGQGLRLIYYSQIVNDFQKGDIAEGYSVSREKKESFPLTVTSAQKNPTAFYLCASNWRGGYTEAFFGQGTRLTVV.

The chain links TRBV4-1 to TRBJ2-1; TRBD2 agrees at 8 bases. This CDR3 region has 18 residues. From germline, CDR1 is MGHRA and CDR2 YSYEKL. The junction had 7 bases not matched to a gene; V was cut back by 0 bases and J by 0 bases. The CDR3 here is CASSQDRVGRASYNEQFF. The DNA for the CDR3 is TGCGCCAGCAGCCAAGATCGGGTCGGGAGGGCCTCCTACAATGAGCAGTTCTTC.

CDR3 protein: CASGLVYEQYF. The CDR3 region has the DNA TGTGCCAGCGGACTAGTCTACGAGCAGTACTTC. V gene TRBV28 combines with J gene TRBJ2-7, with 7 bases fitting TRBD2. The J segment lost 3 bases and the V segment lost 8 bases, leaving 1 base of the junction unmatched. The CDR3 is 11 residues long. Germline V gene lookup returns CDR1 MDHEN and CDR2 SYDVKM.

This sequence joins TRBV18 and TRBJ1-2, with D perhaps matching TRBD1 (6 bases). The germline gives CDR1 KGHSH, CDR2 LQKENI. This CDR3 has 13 residues. V lost 5 bases to trimming and J lost 2 bases, with 9 bases between them. The CDR3: CASSAGVNYGYTF. CDR3 DNA sequence: TGTGCCAGCTCAGCAGGGGTCAACTATGGCTACACCTTC.

This clone has more than one count but fewer than ten. V and J are TRBV5-6 and TRBJ2-4, with no clear D. Germline V CDR1 and CDR2: SGHDT, YYEEEE. CDR3 size: 14 residues. Trimming took off 0 bases at V and 6 bases at J, with 10 bases between the two ends. CDR3 region: CASSLAERLNIQYF. Written as DNA, the CDR3 is TGTGCCAGCAGCTTGGCCGAGAGACTAAACATTCAGTACTTC.

This clone was observed once. V is TRBV7-8 and J is TRBJ1-1; perhaps TRBD1 as D (5 bases). The CDR3 runs 13 residues. Trimming stripped 2 bases from V and 6 bases from J, with 10 bases between. Germline CDR1 SGHVS, CDR2 FQNEAQ. DNA of the CDR3: TGTGCCAGCAGCTTAAGGGGATTAGCTGAAGCTTTCTTT. It translates to CASSLRGLAEAFF.

The chain is built from TRBV5-4 and TRBJ1-2; D remains ambiguous. The V gene's germline CDR1 is SGHNT and CDR2 YYREEE (reference sequence). Trimming cost V 4 bases and J 3 bases, with 10 bases left between them. This CDR3 comprises 13 residues. CDR3 DNA: TGTGCCAGCAGCCCTCGGGAACACTATGGCTACACCTTC. Its translation: CASSPREHYGYTF.

This clone was counted between two and nine times. J is TRBJ2-1 and V is TRBV2; weak D call: TRBD2 (6 bases). From germline, CDR1 is SNHLY and CDR2 FYNNEI. The CDR3 has 15 amino acids. V was trimmed by 3 bases and J by 2 bases, leaving 11 bases between them. This CDR3 is CASSDAGRAYNEQFF. As DNA, the CDR3 is TGTGCCAGCAGTGACGCGGGAAGGGCCTACAATGAGCAGTTCTTC. Supplemented by reference TRBV2 and TRBJ2-1, the full variable domain reads EPEVTQTPSHQVTQMGQEVILRCVPISNHLYFYWYRQILGQKVEFLVSFYNNEISEKSEIFDDQFSVERPDGSNFTLKIRSTKLEDSAMYFCASSDAGRAYNEQFFGPGTRLTVL.

The chain uses TRBV28 and TRBJ1-2; D is perhaps TRBD1 (6 bases). There are 13 residues in the CDR3. V lost 5 bases to trimming and J lost 1 base, with 8 bases between them. Germline CDR1 MDHEN, CDR2 SYDVKM. CDR3 in amino acids: CASSQDSNYGYTF. The CDR3 DNA reads as TGTGCCAGCAGTCAGGACAGTAACTATGGCTACACCTTC.

The V call is TRBV10-3, the J call TRBJ2-3, with TRBD2 as a possible D gene (6 bases). Trimming removed 2 bases at V and 3 bases at J, with 9 bases between. The CDR3 covers 14 residues. CDR1 is ENHRY and CDR2 is SYGVKD in the germline V gene. Here the CDR3 DNA reads TGTGCCATCAGTGAGGAGCGGGTTACAGATACGCAGTATTTT. This translates into CAISEERVTDTQYF.

The table lists this clone with a few counts. V is TRBV27 and J is TRBJ2-6, with D unresolved. Germline CDR1 reads MNHEY; CDR2 reads SMNVEV (reference sequence). Trimming took 0 bases from V and 1 from J, leaving 7 bases between them. The CDR3 runs to 16 residues. CDR3 residues: CASSLSRRSGANVLTF. The CDR3 coding sequence is TGTGCCAGCAGTTTATCCCGCAGATCTGGGGCCAACGTCCTGACTTTC.

The rearrangement uses TRBV30 and TRBJ2-5; 8 nucleotides match TRBD2. The CDR3 covers 15 residues. V lost 3 bases to trimming and J lost 5 bases; unmatched junction nucleotides: 11. Germline lookup yields CDR1 GTSNPN and CDR2 SVGIG (reference sequence). This CDR3 is CAWSRLRAGGETQYF. In DNA form, the CDR3 reads TGTGCCTGGAGCCGACTCCGGGCGGGGGGCGAGACCCAGTACTTC.

Note on this clone: Other DNA sequences in the same sample also yield this CDR3. The chain joins TRBV5-1 to TRBJ2-7; 8 bases are a match to TRBD1. J gave up 4 bases and V 0 bases, and 0 bases lay outside the gene matches. Germline V gene lookup returns CDR1 SGHRS and CDR2 YFSETQ. The CDR3 contains 13 residues. The DNA for the CDR3 is TGCGCCAGCAGCTTGGACAGGGGGTACGAGCAGTACTTC. Encoded protein: CASSLDRGYEQYF.

V gene TRBV29-1 combines with J gene TRBJ2-7; D unclear. This CDR3 is built from 12 residues. Between the trimmed V and J ends, which lost 0 bases and 4 bases, there was a span of 7 bases. Germline V CDR1 and CDR2: SQVTM, ANQGSEA. The CDR3 loop is CSVEDSSYEQYF. Here the CDR3 DNA reads TGCAGCGTTGAAGATTCTAGTTACGAGCAGTACTTC.

The genes are TRBV7-6 and TRBJ2-7; D not certain. This CDR3 is 14 amino acids long. V lost 2 bases to trimming and J lost 3 bases, with 11 bases between them. In germline, CDR1 is SGHVS, CDR2 FNYEAQ. The CDR3 DNA reads TGTGCCAGCAGCTTATCCCAGCTAGGCTACGAGCAGTACTTC. As protein: CASSLSQLGYEQYF.

V gene TRBV18 combines with J gene TRBJ1-2; 11 bases agree with TRBD1. V lost 8 bases, J lost 8 bases, and 10 bases stayed unmatched. Germline V gives CDR1 KGHSH, CDR2 LQKENI. The CDR3 contains 14 residues. The CDR3 protein is CASRLGQGAGGYTF. CDR3 nucleotide sequence: TGTGCCAGCCGCCTCGGACAGGGGGCTGGAGGCTACACCTTC.

The V and J genes are TRBV18 and TRBJ1-5, with D possibly being TRBD1 (5 bases). From germline, CDR1 is KGHSH and CDR2 LQKENI. V lost 2 bases to trimming and J lost 2 bases, with 13 bases between them. The CDR3 contains 16 residues. The CDR3 here is CASSPRGVLGNQPQHF. The CDR3, as DNA: TGTGCCAGCTCACCAAGGGGTGTGCTAGGCAATCAGCCCCAGCATTTT. Variable domain in full (rest from reference TRBV18 and TRBJ1-5): NAGVMQNPRHLVRRRGQEARLRCSPMKGHSHVYWYRQLPEEGLKFMVYLQKENIIDESGMPKERFSAEFPKEGPSILRIQQVVRGDSAAYFCASSPRGVLGNQPQHFGDGTRLSIL.